Listed here are 4 T cell receptor beta chains from one sample, sequenced in a study of early T cells in non-severe SARS-CoV-2 infection. In TCRdb, the 5' RACE reads were re-called with MiXCR into one record per CDR3 protein. The table records about 71,000 distinct CDR3 sequences, around 13% of them present only once. The material sequenced was whole blood. Receptors originate from an adult who was a healthcare worker with PCR-confirmed SARS-CoV-2 infection or an uninfected control (not recorded which).

This clonotype was observed a few times. This chain links TRBV7-3 with TRBJ2-5; D is uncertain. Trimming took 5 bases from V and 5 from J, leaving 15 bases between them. CDR1 is SGHTA, CDR2 FQGTGA, per germline. The CDR3 is 14 amino acids. CDR3 amino acids: CASSPVGPIETQYF. CDR3 nucleotide sequence: TGTGCCAGCAGCCCCGTCGGGCCAATCGAGACCCAGTACTTC.

Many counts were recorded for this clonotype. The rearrangement links TRBV29-1 to TRBJ1-1; TRBD1 might be the D (5 bases). The ends were cut back, 0 bases at V and 1 base at J, with 9 bases in the middle. Germline assignment: CDR1 SQVTM and CDR2 ANQGSEA. The CDR3 contains 14 residues. The CDR3: CSVEDPGQNTEAFF. In nucleotides, the CDR3 is TGCAGCGTTGAAGATCCAGGACAGAACACTGAAGCTTTCTTT.

The rearrangement uses TRBV28 and TRBJ2-7; 8 nucleotides match TRBD1. Germline V gene lookup returns CDR1 MDHEN and CDR2 SYDVKM. V was clipped by 3 bases and J by 4 bases; unmatched bases: 8. CDR3 size: 15 residues. In DNA form, the CDR3 reads TGTGCCAGCAGTTTGGGTGCAGGGGGCCTGTACGAGCAGTACTTC. This codes for CASSLGAGGLYEQYF.

This chain uses TRBV20-1 with TRBJ2-7; D is unclear. The CDR3 sequence is 13 residues long. V gave up 3 bases and J gave up 2 bases, with 11 bases separating them. From germline, CDR1 is DFQATT and CDR2 SNEGSKA (reference sequence). Here the CDR3 reads CSARGGNPYEQYF. CDR3 coding DNA: TGCAGTGCTAGGGGCGGCAACCCCTACGAGCAGTACTTC.